The 15 T cell receptor beta chains below were found in one sample sequenced in a study of monozygotic twins with inflammatory bowel disease. TCRdb re-called the 5' RACE reads and catalogs CDR3 proteins one per entry, DNA excluded. The sample table sets out about 380,000 distinct CDR3 sequences. Sequenced: blood. These receptors all come from a human donor with ulcerative colitis or Crohn's disease, or a healthy co-twin of an affected twin (not recorded which).

The chain employs TRBV20-1 and TRBJ2-2; checking the TCRdb D call of TRBD1 is not possible without DNA. The CDR3 length is 15 residues. From germline, CDR1 is DFQATT and CDR2 SNEGSKA (reference sequence). CDR3 amino acids: CSARVRETNTGELFF.

This chain uses TRBV18 with TRBJ2-3; TCRdb outputs TRBD2, but without DNA this stays unchecked. Germline CDR1 is KGHSH and CDR2 is LQKENI. The CDR3 totals 16 residues. This CDR3 reads CASSRGTLFVADTQYF.

V gene TRBV15 combines with J gene TRBJ2-1. Germline V lookup: CDR1 LNHNV, CDR2 YYDKDF (reference sequence). This CDR3 has 12 amino acids. The CDR3 protein is CATSRDLGEQFF.

V is TRBV2 and J is TRBJ2-1; the D call of TRBD2 rests on TCRdb alone, since no DNA is present to check it. The CDR3 contains 12 residues. Germline CDR1 and CDR2: SNHLY and FYNNEI. CDR3 region: CASSPSPQGPFF.

The genes are TRBV6-2 or TRBV6-3 and TRBJ2-2; the D gene TCRdb calls, TRBD1, cannot be checked with no DNA. From germline, CDR1 is MNHEY and CDR2 SVGEGT. This CDR3 spans 14 amino acids. The CDR3 is CASNDRVGTGELFF.

This rearrangement joins TRBV6-5 to TRBJ1-2. CDR3 length: 13 residues. Germline CDR1 is MNHEY and CDR2 is SVGAGI. CDR3 sequence: CASSTSRGYGYTF.

The V call is TRBV12-3 or TRBV12-4, the J call TRBJ2-7; TCRdb lists TRBD1, though no DNA is available to test this call. This CDR3 contains 13 residues. CDR3 sequence: CASSNRVINEQYF.

This rearrangement joins TRBV5-1 to TRBJ2-1. The CDR3 has 11 residues. The germline gives CDR1 SGHRS, CDR2 YFSETQ. The chain's CDR3 is CASSQDEEQFF.

The chain links TRBV10-3 to TRBJ2-1; TCRdb proposes TRBD2, but this gene call is untestable without DNA. Looked up from germline, CDR1 is ENHRY and CDR2 is SYGVKD. The length of the CDR3 is 17 residues. This chain's CDR3 is CAISESGLAGGDNEQFF.

This chain links TRBV28 with TRBJ1-2; no DNA is available, so the TRBD1 call from TCRdb remains unchecked. This CDR3 spans 14 amino acids. CDR1 and CDR2 (germline): MDHEN, SYDVKM. The CDR3 loop is CASSPGGGNYGYTF.

This sequence joins TRBV29-1 and TRBJ1-2; TCRdb's D call of TRBD1 is untestable without DNA. CDR3 length: 16 residues. CDR1 is SQVTM, CDR2 ANQGSEA, per germline. The CDR3 protein is CSVSRGQGATNYGYTF.

The V and J genes are TRBV25-1 and TRBJ2-1; the TRBD2 assignment by TCRdb is unverifiable without DNA. The CDR3 is 16 amino acids. Per germline, CDR1 MGHDK and CDR2 SYGVNS. CDR3: CASSQTRAGSYNEQFF.

The V call is TRBV20-1, the J call TRBJ1-1; TCRdb returns TRBD1, unconfirmable since there is no DNA. The CDR3 is 15 residues long. Germline V lookup: CDR1 DFQATT, CDR2 SNEGSKA (reference sequence). CDR3 loop: CSARDRAGGGTEAFF.

This chain links TRBV20-1 with TRBJ2-1; TCRdb reports TRBD2, a call that lacks DNA to check it against. The CDR3 consists of 16 residues. Germline assignment: CDR1 DFQATT and CDR2 SNEGSKA (reference sequence). The CDR3 here is CSASNSGGDGSNEQFF.

This rearrangement joins TRBV12-3 or TRBV12-4 to TRBJ2-7; TCRdb's D call, TRBD2, is unchecked because there is no DNA. The CDR3 is 16 amino acids. The CDR3 reads CASSSSRTLHTYEQYF.